The 26 T cell receptor beta chains below were found in one sample sequenced in a study of T cell responses to AZD1222 COVID-19 vaccine. Libraries were prepared by immunoSEQ multiplex PCR; TCRdb keeps only in-frame clonotypes and omits some of them. The sample consists of 82,000 or so clones, approximately 90% of them appearing once. The sample was peripheral blood, taken on day 0 of AZD1222 vaccination. The receptors were gathered from an adult in good health.

The V call is TRBV19, the J call TRBJ1-4; D uncertain. CDR1 LNHDA and CDR2 SQIVND come from the germline V gene (reference sequence). The CDR3 is 14 residues long. V was shortened by 6 bases and J by 2 bases, with 10 bases between the two germline ends. The CDR3 sequence is CASSEVSTNEKLFF. The CDR3 DNA is TGTGCCAGTAGCGAGGTTTCGACTAATGAAAAACTGTTTTTT.

The chain links TRBV28 to TRBJ1-5; 10 nucleotides align to TRBD1. The CDR3 length is 16 residues. Per germline, CDR1 MDHEN and CDR2 SYDVKM. J gave up 2 bases and V 6 bases, and 7 bases lay outside the gene matches. CDR3 in DNA: TGTGCCAGCAGCTCCGGAGGACAGGGGGGCAATCAGCCCCAGCATTTT. Amino acid sequence: CASSSGGQGGNQPQHF.

The count of this clone is one. V usage is TRBV5-1 and J usage is TRBJ2-1; TRBD2 matches at 9 bases. CDR3 size: 15 residues. Trimming removed 1 base from V and 4 bases from J; junction bases left unmatched: 3. Per the germline V gene, CDR1 is SGHRS and CDR2 is YFSETQ. The CDR3 bases are TGCGCCAGCAGCTTGCTAGCGGGGCCATACAATGAGCAGTTCTTC. Its protein product is CASSLLAGPYNEQFF.

This clone was observed once. This chain uses TRBV20-1 with TRBJ2-1, with D tentatively TRBD2 (5 bases). This CDR3 spans 11 amino acids. In germline, CDR1 is DFQATT, CDR2 SNEGSKA (reference sequence). Trimming removed 1 base at V and 15 bases at J, with 13 bases between. CDR3 sequence reads: CSARVEGTGFF. CDR3 in DNA: TGCAGTGCTAGAGTTGAGGGTACCGGGTTCTTC.

The chain is built from TRBV5-1 and TRBJ2-5; 9 bases map to TRBD2. Trimming cost V 2 bases and J 5 bases; bases outside gene matches: 10. Germline-derived CDR1 and CDR2 are SGHRS and YFSETQ. The CDR3 extends over 16 amino acids. This CDR3 reads CASSLDAGGPEETQYF. The CDR3 nucleotides read TGCGCCAGCAGCTTAGATGCGGGGGGGCCTGAGGAGACCCAGTACTTC.

The table lists this clone with a count of one. CDR3 loop: CASSHNRGNYGYTF. CDR3 coding DNA: TGTGCCAGCAGCCACAACAGGGGGAACTATGGCTACACCTTC. V and J are TRBV14 and TRBJ1-2; 8 bases match TRBD1. In germline, CDR1 is SGHDN, CDR2 FVKESK. The CDR3 is made up of 14 amino acids. J was trimmed by 2 bases and V by 3 bases; bases with no gene match: 2.

The V gene is TRBV28, the J gene TRBJ2-1; the D gene is possibly TRBD1 (5 bases). This CDR3 has 13 amino acids. Deletions cut 6 bases from V and 10 bases from J, with 16 bases between. Germline V gene data show CDR1 as MDHEN and CDR2 as SYDVKM. The CDR3 region has the DNA TGTGCCAGCAGCCTTCCAGGGTTATGGGAGCAGTTCTTC. Translating gives CASSLPGLWEQFF.

This chain joins TRBV28 and TRBJ2-1, with TRBD2 identical over 7 bases. The trim removed 7 bases at V and 7 bases at J, leaving 10 bases unmatched. The germline gives CDR1 MDHEN, CDR2 SYDVKM. This CDR3 comprises 14 residues. CDR3 nucleotides: TGTGCCAGCACCTGGTGGGGGGGAGGTAATGAGCAGTTCTTC. Amino acid sequence: CASTWWGGGNEQFF.

The CDR3 DNA sequence: TGTGCCAGTAGTATTAGGGACACCACCACTGAAGCTTTCTTT. Protein sequence: CASSIRDTTTEAFF. The chain uses TRBV19 and TRBJ1-1; TRBD1 is a possible D gene (6 bases). The CDR3 consists of 14 residues. V dropped 3 bases and J dropped 4 bases, with 12 bases sitting between them. In germline, CDR1 is LNHDA, CDR2 SQIVND (reference sequence). The complete variable domain, with remaining parts taken from reference TRBV19 and TRBJ1-1, reads DGGITQSPKYLFRKEGQNVTLSCEQNLNHDAMYWYRQDPGQGLRLIYYSQIVNDFQKGDIAEGYSVSREKKESFPLTVTSAQKNPTAFYLCASSIRDTTTEAFFGQGTRLTVV.

This rearrangement joins TRBV5-6 to TRBJ1-6; possibly TRBD1 for D (5 bases). This CDR3 comprises 14 residues. Per the germline V gene, CDR1 is SGHDT and CDR2 is YYEEEE. Trimming cost V 7 bases and J 5 bases, with 13 bases left between them. The CDR3 loop is CASGIGTNNSPLHF. The CDR3 region has the DNA TGTGCCAGCGGTATAGGGACTAATAATTCACCCCTCCACTTT.

The CDR3 DNA reads as TGTGCCAGCACCCAAAGGGCAATAGACACCATATATTTT. Encoded protein: CASTQRAIDTIYF. The chain joins TRBV12-3 or TRBV12-4 to TRBJ1-3; no clear D. CDR3 size: 13 residues. V was clipped by 7 bases and J by 8 bases, with 15 bases between them.

The J gene is TRBJ2-4, the V gene TRBV19; 9 bases are a match to TRBD1. The J segment lost 0 bases and the V segment lost 5 bases, leaving 11 bases of the junction unmatched. The CDR3 sequence is 18 residues long. Per germline, CDR1 LNHDA and CDR2 SQIVND (reference sequence). CDR3 sequence reads: CASSPHRGRLLAKNIQYF. As DNA, the CDR3 is TGTGCCAGTAGTCCACACAGGGGGCGACTTCTAGCCAAAAACATTCAGTACTTC.

V is TRBV28 and J is TRBJ1-6; 7 positions match TRBD1. V dropped 6 bases and J dropped 12; count of bases not matched to a gene: 5. The germline V gene has CDR1 MDHEN and CDR2 SYDVKM. The CDR3 sequence is 12 residues long. The CDR3 DNA follows: TGTGCCAGCAGAATACAGGGGAAACCCCTCCACTTT. Its translation: CASRIQGKPLHF.

The chain couples TRBV6-5 to TRBJ1-6; maybe TRBD1 (6 bases). Deletions cut 2 bases from V and 6 bases from J, with 11 bases between. From germline, CDR1 is MNHEY and CDR2 SVGAGI. The CDR3 runs to 15 residues. CDR3 bases: TGTGCCAGCAGTTACGTCGGGGGGCCTAATTCACCCCTCCACTTT. Translating gives CASSYVGGPNSPLHF.

The chain recombines TRBV2 with TRBJ2-4; the match to TRBD1 covers 10 bases. Germline CDR1 and CDR2: SNHLY and FYNNEI. The trim removed 3 bases at V and 0 bases at J, leaving 5 bases unmatched. CDR3 length: 17 amino acids. CDR3 coding DNA: TGTGCCAGCAGTGATATGGGACAGGGGTTAGCCAAAAACATTCAGTACTTC. Its protein product is CASSDMGQGLAKNIQYF.

The chain has TRBV3-1 (or the pseudogene TRBV3-2) and TRBJ2-7; unclear D gene. The length of the CDR3 is 13 residues. Trimming cost V 0 bases and J 5 bases, with 8 bases left between them. Germline assignment: CDR1 LGHDT and CDR2 YNNKEL (reference sequence). The CDR3 here is CASSQELTHEQYF. CDR3 bases: TGTGCCAGCAGCCAAGAATTGACCCACGAGCAGTACTTC.

This clone was detected once. CDR3 region: CASSGSYPNSPLHF. The CDR3 coding sequence is TGTGCCAGCAGCGGGTCTTACCCTAATTCACCCCTCCACTTT. The V and J genes are TRBV27 and TRBJ1-6; D call uncertain. Trimming took 6 bases from V and 6 from J, leaving 12 bases between them. This CDR3 is 14 amino acids long. Germline-derived CDR1 and CDR2 are MNHEY and SMNVEV (reference sequence).

This clone has a count of ten or more. This chain joins TRBV3-1 (or the pseudogene TRBV3-2) and TRBJ1-2; D unresolved. The CDR3 consists of 15 residues. The germline CDR1 and CDR2 sequences are LGHDT and YNNKEL (reference sequence). V was cut by 1 base and J by 0 bases, with 9 bases left in between. In DNA, the CDR3 is TGTGCCAGCAGCCAAGCCGTTACGGCTAACTATGGCTACACCTTC. Its translation is CASSQAVTANYGYTF.

The V gene is TRBV11-2, the J gene TRBJ2-7; the D call may be TRBD1 or TRBD2 (5 bases each). From germline, CDR1 is SGHAT and CDR2 FQNNGV. The CDR3 has 14 amino acids. The V end lost 3 bases, the J end lost 3 bases, and 12 bases lay between the germline ends. CDR3 DNA sequence: TGTGCCAGCAGCTTCTCGGGACGGAGCTACGAGCAGTACTTC. Protein product: CASSFSGRSYEQYF.

The chain combines TRBV27 with TRBJ2-7; 10 nucleotides align to TRBD1. V lost 0 bases and J lost 0; bases outside the gene matches: 2. Germline V CDR1 and CDR2: MNHEY, SMNVEV (reference sequence). This CDR3 comprises 16 residues. The CDR3 DNA is TGTGCCAGCAGTTTATCCGGGACAGGGGCCTCCTACGAGCAGTACTTC. Translating gives CASSLSGTGASYEQYF.

The chain carries TRBV5-1 and TRBJ2-7; D may correspond to TRBD1 or TRBD2 (5 bases each). Trimming took 4 bases from V and 3 from J, leaving 11 bases between them. Germline assignment: CDR1 SGHRS and CDR2 YFSETQ. This CDR3 has 13 amino acids. CDR3 in amino acids: CASSRDGDYEQYF. The CDR3 bases are TGCGCCAGCAGCCGGGACGGGGACTACGAGCAGTACTTC.

CDR3 DNA sequence: TGTGCCAGCAGTTACTCGGCGTTTATAGGGCCCTATGGCTACACCTTC. This gives the protein CASSYSAFIGPYGYTF. The chain carries TRBV6-6 and TRBJ1-2; D is ambiguous. CDR1 and CDR2 from the germline V gene are MNHNY and SVGAGI (reference sequence). There are 16 residues in the CDR3. V lost 0 bases and J lost 4, with 15 bases in between.

CDR3 amino acids: CASSLRGLAIWNEQFF. CDR3 coding DNA: TGCGCCAGCAGCTTGCGGGGACTAGCGATTTGGAATGAGCAGTTCTTC. The gene calls are TRBV5-1 and TRBJ2-1, with TRBD2 matching over 10 bases. Trimming at V came to 1 base and at J to 7 bases, leaving 8 bases not matched to a gene. The CDR3 has 16 residues. Germline V gives CDR1 SGHRS, CDR2 YFSETQ.

This chain uses TRBV15 with TRBJ1-1; D ambiguous. V lost 1 base to trimming and J lost 5 bases, with 8 bases between them. This CDR3 is 13 amino acids long. The germline gives CDR1 LNHNV, CDR2 YYDKDF (reference sequence). CDR3 protein: CATSRASLTEAFF. In nucleotides, the CDR3 is TGTGCCACCAGCAGAGCAAGCCTTACTGAAGCTTTCTTT.

The chain carries TRBV4-3 and TRBJ1-6; TRBD1 matches 7 bases. The CDR3 has 15 amino acids. The ends lost 4 bases at V and 0 bases at J; junction bases unmatched: 0. CDR1 and CDR2 (germline): LGHNA, YSLEER. This chain's CDR3 is CASSPGGSYNSPLHF. CDR3 DNA sequence: TGCGCCAGCAGCCCAGGGGGCTCCTATAATTCACCCCTCCACTTT.

The J gene is TRBJ1-4, the V gene TRBV4-2; D might be TRBD1 (5 bases). Germline CDR1 LGHNA, CDR2 YNFKEQ. The CDR3 is made up of 12 amino acids. V shed 6 bases and J shed 6 bases, with 8 bases lying between them. CDR3 sequence: CASRPGYEKLFF. DNA of the CDR3: TGTGCCAGCAGGCCAGGGTATGAAAAACTGTTTTTT.